The clone carrying this TCR beta chain was detected many times. Its antigen remains unknown. The data are from a study of CD8 T cells in ankylosing spondylitis. The V gene's germline CDR1 is MNHEY and CDR2 SMNVEV (reference sequence). The CDR3 sequence is 15 residues long. The ends were cut back, 2 bases at V and 3 bases at J, with 10 bases in the middle. Study-level points and caveats: Earlier literature documents some of the motif variants in reactive arthritis synovial fluid and blood. Blood of patients with ankylosing spondylitis appeared to be characterized by a TCR beta motif of eight highly homologous variants. There was reportedly significant enrichment of clones that were disease-linked in matched ankylosing spondylitis synovial fluid.

Each TCR beta library was made by quantitative 5'-RACE that incorporated molecular barcodes. Each CDR3 protein is one row after TCRdb ran MiXCR on the 5' RACE reads. Of about 130,000 distinct CDR3 sequences listed, roughly 13% were seen once; the top ten hold about 3%. The gene calls are TRBV27 and TRBJ2-2; D remains ambiguous. The material sequenced was blood, either unsorted or a sorted T cell fraction (not recorded which). The sequence came from a female donor with ankylosing spondylitis or in good health (not recorded which). DNA for the CDR3: TGTGCCAGCAGTTTACTCGGATCCGACACCGGGGAGCTGTTTTTT. This encodes CASSLLGSDTGELFF.